A selection of T cell receptor beta chains follows, all from one sample in a study of cytomegalovirus exposure and HLA in healthy donors. The table came from immunoSEQ multiplex PCR; TCRdb's copy has only in-frame clones and leaves some out. The repertoire holds approximately 220,000 clones, with 75% to 95% as singletons. The sequencing input was PBMCs. The receptors stem from a woman aged 18-29 years in good health and CMV-seronegative. The CDR3 runs from the conserved cysteine through the conserved F or W. D genes are given only for firm matches. Clone size, where shown, is once, few, many, or a class for clones that have expanded.

V	size	D	J	DNA	CDR3
TRBV5-1	.	.	TRBJ2-2	TGCGCCAGCAGCTCCCAAGGGCGGGGTCTAGTAGAGGAGCTGTTTTTT	CASSSQGRGLVEELFF
TRBV30	.	.	TRBJ2-1	TGTGCCTGGGCTATGAGACAGAGCTCCTACAATGAGCAGTTCTTC	CAWAMRQSSYNEQFF
TRBV10-3	.	TRBD2	TRBJ2-5	TGTGCCATCGGGATAGCGGGAGGCGGGGAGACCCAGTACTTC	CAIGIAGGGETQYF
TRBV30	few	.	TRBJ1-1	TGTGCCTGGAGTGTAGGACAGAGTGAAGCTTTCTTT	CAWSVGQSEAFF
TRBV15	.	TRBD1	TRBJ1-2	TGTGCCACCAGCCCCCCGGATAAGGGACAGGGGGCAGAAGGCTACACCTTC	CATSPPDKGQGAEGYTF
TRBV30	.	TRBD2	TRBJ2-3	TGTGCCTGGGGGAGAACAGCGGGAGCGGGGGATACGCAGTATTTT	CAWGRTAGAGDTQYF
TRBV9	.	TRBD2	TRBJ2-3	TGTGCCAGCAGCGTAGACTTGGGGGAGGGCCAAGCGCAGTATTTT	CASSVDLGEGQAQYF
TRBV10-2	.	.	TRBJ2-7	TGCGCCAGCACCCCTTCGGAGGTCTTCGAGCAGTACTTC	CASTPSEVFEQYF
TRBV28	few	.	TRBJ1-3	TGTGCCAGCAGTTTAGGCCTGGCCCGCTCTGGAAACACCATATATTTT	CASSLGLARSGNTIYF
TRBV7-9	.	.	TRBJ2-5	TGTGCCAGCAGCGCCCTCCGGGGGGCCGGGACCCAGTACTTC	CASSALRGAGTQYF
TRBV9	.	TRBD1	TRBJ2-2	TGTGCCAGCAGCGGACAGGGGAAGTCCACCGGGGAGCTGTTTTTT	CASSGQGKSTGELFF
TRBV5-4	.	.	TRBJ1-2	TGTGCCAGCAGCCCACGACAGCAAGGTTATGGCTACACCTTC	CASSPRQQGYGYTF
TRBV5-1	.	.	TRBJ2-1	TGCGCCAGCAGCTTGGGACAGATCGGCTACAATGAGCAGTTCTTC	CASSLGQIGYNEQFF
TRBV13	.	TRBD2	TRBJ2-7	TGTGCCAGCAGCTCCCGACTAGCGGGGTTAGTCTACGAGCAGTACTTC	CASSSRLAGLVYEQYF
TRBV5-4	.	TRBD2	TRBJ2-7	TGTGCCAGCAGCCGGGGGGAGAGCTCCTACGAGCAGTACTTC	CASSRGESSYEQYF
TRBV11-3	.	.	TRBJ1-1	TGTGCCAGCAGCTTAGGAATGAGTCAATCCGAAGCTTTCTTT	CASSLGMSQSEAFF
TRBV18	.	TRBD1	TRBJ1-3	TGTGCCAGCTCACCAAACAGGGGAGGAACTGGAAACACCATATATTTT	CASSPNRGGTGNTIYF
TRBV27	once	TRBD1	TRBJ1-2	TGTGCCAGTGGGGGACAGGGGGCGTTTCCTTACTATGGCTACACCTTC	CASGGQGAFPYYGYTF
TRBV30	.	.	TRBJ2-2	TGTGCCTGGGCTCGGACTCGCTTTAGCGGGGAGCTGTTTTTT	CAWARTRFSGELFF
TRBV6-1	.	TRBD2	TRBJ2-3	TGTGCCAGCAGTGAAAGAGTCCGGACTAGCTCCGGCACAGATACGCAGTATTTT	CASSERVRTSSGTDTQYF
TRBV6-5	.	.	TRBJ1-3	TGTGCCAGCAGTCAGACCCAGGGTGGAAACACCATATATTTT	CASSQTQGGNTIYF
TRBV9	.	TRBD1	TRBJ2-2	TGTGCCAGCAGCGTCCTTGGGACAGCGTTAAACACCGGGGAGCTGTTTTTT	CASSVLGTALNTGELFF
TRBV4-1	.	TRBD1	TRBJ2-2	TGCGCCAGCAGCCAACAGGGGGCCGGCGGGGAGCTGTTTTTT	CASSQQGAGGELFF
TRBV28	.	TRBD1	TRBJ1-2	TGTGCCAGCAATAGGGACAGGGGCTACACCTTC	CASNRDRGYTF
TRBV5-4	.	.	TRBJ2-4	TGTGCCAGCAGCTTGTATGGGGACATAGCCAAAAACATTCAGTACTTC	CASSLYGDIAKNIQYF